This T cell receptor (beta chain) comes out of a study of T cell changes during pregnancy in multiple sclerosis. V was clipped by 5 bases and J by 4 bases, with 16 bases between them. The CDR3 covers 15 residues. CDR1 is SGHTA, CDR2 FQGNSA, per germline. Some clones are missing from TCRdb's copy, which holds only in-frame ones; the method was immunoSEQ multiplex PCR. The data hold around 60,000 clones, with 91% observed a single time. This TCR came from a female donor in good health, enrolled as a control in a pregnancy study. This chain uses TRBV7-2 with TRBJ2-3, with D maybe TRBD2 (6 bases). Material: CD4+ T cells from peripheral blood mononuclear cells, obtained after pregnancy. The DNA of the CDR3 is TGTGCCAGCAGCCGCGGGACTCCAAGGGCAGATACGCAGTATTTT. This gives the protein CASSRGTPRADTQYF.